This is a list of T cell receptor beta chains from one sample in a study of blood T cell repertoires in COVID-19. Clones were read by immunoSEQ multiplex PCR, and TCRdb kept only the in-frame ones, dropping some. This sample has about 140,000 clones; less than 85% occur once, and the top ten carry 1.6%. Specimen: PBMCs or T cells enriched from blood (not recorded which). The receptors originated from a woman under 30 who had been exposed to COVID-19. The CDR3 runs from the conserved cysteine through the conserved F or W. The D gene is left open where the match is weak. Some rows mark clone size as missing; the rest say once, few, many or name a class of expanded clone.

D	size	V	J	DNA	CDR3
.	.	TRBV6-5	TRBJ2-5	TGTGCCAGCAGTTTCACCGGAGGGGGCGCCCGGGAGACCCAGTACTTC	CASSFTGGGARETQYF
.	.	TRBV7-3	TRBJ2-1	TGTGCCAGCAGCCCCGGGAGGGGACAGTACCCTAATGAGCAGTTCTTC	CASSPGRGQYPNEQFF
TRBD2	once	TRBV5-1	TRBJ2-1	TGCGCCAGCAGCACGGGACTAGCGGGAGGGCCTTTTTGGGATGAGCAGTTCTTC	CASSTGLAGGPFWDEQFF
.	.	TRBV7-9	TRBJ1-2	TGTGCCAGCAGCAACACGACAGGTCCTATTCGCGGCTACACCTTC	CASSNTTGPIRGYTF
TRBD2	.	TRBV5-4	TRBJ2-1	TGTGCCAGCAGCTTGGCCGGGGGACTAGCGGGAGGGATTTTCTACAATGAGCAGTTCTTC	CASSLAGGLAGGIFYNEQFF
.	.	TRBV9	TRBJ2-2	TGTGCCAGCAGCGTAAGGACAGATAACACCGGGGAGCTGTTTTTT	CASSVRTDNTGELFF
.	.	TRBV5-1	TRBJ2-5	TGCGCCAGCAGCTTGGGTTCGTACCAAGAGACCCAGTACTTC	CASSLGSYQETQYF
TRBD2	once	TRBV5-4	TRBJ2-7	TGTGCCAGCAGCCGGACTAGCGAGGCCTACGAGCAGTACTTC	CASSRTSEAYEQYF
.	.	TRBV23-1	TRBJ2-3	TGCGCCTTTTGGACTAACTCAATAAGCACAGATACGCAGTATTTT	CAFWTNSISTDTQYF
TRBD2	few	TRBV6-1	TRBJ2-7	TGTGCCAGCAGTGAGGTTTGGCTAGCGGACTCCTACGAGCAGTACTTC	CASSEVWLADSYEQYF
.	once	TRBV4-1	TRBJ1-1	TGCGCCAGCAGCCCGAGTCAGGACAGAAGTACTGAAGCTTTCTTT	CASSPSQDRSTEAFF
.	many	TRBV28	TRBJ2-6	TGTGCCAGCAGGTCTAGCGCTGGGGCCAACGTCCTGACTTTC	CASRSSAGANVLTF
TRBD1	.	TRBV6-5	TRBJ2-3	TGTGCCAGCAGTCCAGACAGGGAAGCTACGCAGTATTTT	CASSPDREATQYF
.	.	TRBV27	TRBJ1-5	TGTGCCAGCAGTTTCACAGGATTTCAGCCCCAGCATTTT	CASSFTGFQPQHF
.	.	TRBV19	TRBJ2-3	TGTGCCAGTAGTATCCAGGACACAGATACGCAGTATTTT	CASSIQDTDTQYF
.	.	TRBV6-2/TRBV6-3	TRBJ2-7	TGTGCCAGCAGTTACTCGGACAGTATCTACGAGCAGTACTTC	CASSYSDSIYEQYF
TRBD2	.	TRBV19	TRBJ2-7	TGTGCCAGTAGTATAGATCCGGGAGGTACCTACGAGCAGTACTTC	CASSIDPGGTYEQYF
TRBD1	.	TRBV7-2	TRBJ1-4	TGTGCCAGCAGCGGACAGGGGGCCGTGAATGAAAAACTGTTTTTT	CASSGQGAVNEKLFF
TRBD2	.	TRBV27	TRBJ2-1	TGTGCCAGCAGTTCGGGACTAGCGGGTAAGGAGCAGTTCTTC	CASSSGLAGKEQFF
.	.	TRBV7-9	TRBJ2-1	TGTGCCAGCAGCCCGACTAGTCTTGAGCAGTTCTTC	CASSPTSLEQFF
.	.	TRBV11-2	TRBJ2-5	TGTGCCAGCAGCTTTATGGTACAGAGGGGGGGTCTGAACTTC	CASSFMVQRGGLNF
TRBD1	.	TRBV6-4	TRBJ2-5	TGTGCCAGAGGGGGAGACAGGGGGGACTTC	CARGGDRGDF
.	.	TRBV27	TRBJ1-1	TGTGCCAGCAGTTTGTTTCCGGGAACTGAAGCTTTCTTT	CASSLFPGTEAFF
.	few	TRBV4-1	TRBJ1-6	TGCGCCAGCAGCCAAGATTCGGGGTCGACTTCACCCCTCCACTTT	CASSQDSGSTSPLHF
TRBD1	.	TRBV29-1	TRBJ1-1	TGCAGCGTTGTAGTCAGGGGGACTGAAGCTTTCTTT	CSVVVRGTEAFF
TRBD2	.	TRBV9	TRBJ2-1	TGTGCCAGCAGCTCCCGGACTAGCGGGAATGAGCAGTTCTTC	CASSSRTSGNEQFF
TRBD2	.	TRBV4-1	TRBJ2-1	TGCGCCAGCGGCTCTAGCGGGGGGCTAGTGTTCAATGAGCAGTTCTTC	CASGSSGGLVFNEQFF
.	once	TRBV5-1	TRBJ2-1	TGCGCCAGCAGCTTGGGTAGAGGTGGAAATGAGCAGTTCTTC	CASSLGRGGNEQFF
TRBD1	.	TRBV3-1/TRBV3-2	TRBJ1-6	TGTGCCAGCAGGGGACAGGGGATTTCACCCCTCCACTTT	CASRGQGISPLHF
TRBD2	.	TRBV2	TRBJ2-2	TGTGCCAGCAGTGTGGAACTAGCGGGCACCGGGGAGCTGTTTTTT	CASSVELAGTGELFF
TRBD1	.	TRBV7-9	TRBJ1-2	TGTGCCAGCAGCTTAGGGGACAGGTTCTATGGCTACACCTTC	CASSLGDRFYGYTF
.	.	TRBV27	TRBJ2-7	TGTGCCAGCAGTGTTGCGACAGGCTACGAGCAGTACTTC	CASSVATGYEQYF
.	.	TRBV4-2	TRBJ2-1	TGTGCCAGCAGCCAAGTTGGGCGGGACGAGCAGTTCTTC	CASSQVGRDEQFF